Each of the 26 T cell receptor beta chains below was sequenced from the same sample in a study of blood T cell repertoires in COVID-19. Libraries were prepared by immunoSEQ multiplex PCR; TCRdb keeps only in-frame clonotypes and omits some of them. The repertoire has roughly 140,000 clones, about 85% of them found once; the top ten carry under 8.5%. The sample comprised peripheral blood. Receptors originate from a woman in her sixties or seventies with COVID-19, enrolled during active disease.

CDR3 DNA sequence: TGTGCCAGCAGCCCTGAGGGCGCCTATGGCTACACCTTC. Amino acids: CASSPEGAYGYTF. The gene calls are TRBV7-8 and TRBJ1-2; D uncertain. V was clipped by 5 bases and J by 4 bases, with 11 bases between them. This CDR3 contains 13 residues. The germline V gene encodes CDR1 SGHVS and CDR2 FQNEAQ.

Concerning this clone itself: Other nucleotide sequences from this sample produce the same CDR3. The rearrangement links TRBV18 to TRBJ1-3; D is perhaps TRBD1 (6 bases). In germline, CDR1 is KGHSH, CDR2 LQKENI. Trimming removed 6 bases from V and 2 bases from J, with 8 bases in between. The CDR3 length is 13 residues. CDR3 sequence (DNA): TGTGCCAGCTCTCAGGGGCCTGGAAACACCATATATTTT. Protein: CASSQGPGNTIYF.

The chain carries TRBV7-9 and TRBJ1-1; D might be TRBD1 (5 bases). The CDR3 is 14 amino acids. Between the trimmed V and J ends, which lost 1 base and 7 bases, there was a span of 13 bases. Germline CDR1 and CDR2: SEHNR and FQNEAQ (reference sequence). CDR3 residues: CASSLVQGGNEAFF. The CDR3 DNA reads TGTGCCAGCAGCTTAGTCCAGGGTGGTAATGAAGCTTTCTTT.

The sample holds a few counts of this clone. The V gene is TRBV5-1, the J gene TRBJ1-2; 9 positions agree with TRBD1. The CDR3 is 16 amino acids. CDR1 is SGHRS, CDR2 YFSETQ, per germline. The junction had 9 bases not matched to a gene; V was cut back by 2 bases and J by 4 bases. CDR3 residues: CASSFTSQGAGYGYTF. The CDR3 bases are TGCGCCAGCAGCTTTACGTCACAGGGGGCTGGCTATGGCTACACCTTC.

This rearrangement joins TRBV6-5 to TRBJ1-2; 7 bases align to TRBD1. Germline CDR1 MNHEY, CDR2 SVGAGI. This CDR3 comprises 14 residues. The V gene end was trimmed by 5 bases and the J gene end by 7 bases; junction bases not matched to a gene: 10. The CDR3 reads CASSPTARGFGYTF. Written as DNA, the CDR3 is TGTGCCAGCAGTCCCACCGCCAGGGGGTTTGGCTACACCTTC.

The V call is TRBV9, the J call TRBJ2-2; D unresolved. The CDR3 covers 15 residues. Germline lookup yields CDR1 SGDLS and CDR2 YYNGEE. With 3 bases removed from V and 6 bases from J, the gap between germline ends came to 15 bases. The CDR3 loop reads CASSAYGSGPGELFF. CDR3 coding DNA: TGTGCCAGCAGCGCGTACGGGTCGGGTCCCGGGGAGCTGTTTTTT.

This chain connects TRBV5-1 to TRBJ1-4, with TRBD1 identical over 10 bases. This CDR3 is built from 14 residues. V shed 3 bases, J shed 8 bases, and the junction held 4 bases outside the gene matches. Germline V lookup: CDR1 SGHRS, CDR2 YFSETQ. This chain's CDR3 is CASSWTGGDEKLFF. In DNA form, the CDR3 reads TGCGCCAGCAGCTGGACAGGGGGTGACGAAAAACTGTTTTTT. Complete variable domain (other parts from reference TRBV5-1 and TRBJ1-4): KAGVTQTPRYLIKTRGQQVTLSCSPISGHRSVSWYQQTPGQGLQFLFEYFSETQRNKGNFPGRFSGRQFSNSRSEMNVSTLELGDSALYLCASSWTGGDEKLFFGSGTQLSVL.

The chain combines TRBV6-2 or TRBV6-3 with TRBJ2-5; weak D call: TRBD2 (6 bases). The CDR3 has 16 amino acids. V gave up 3 bases and J gave up 4 bases, with 18 bases separating them. Germline V gene data show CDR1 as MNHEY and CDR2 as SVGEGT. In nucleotides, the CDR3 is TGTGCCAGCAGTTATCCCGCCGGGACTCCACGAGAGACCCAGTACTTC. It specifies CASSYPAGTPRETQYF.

This sequence joins TRBV5-8 and TRBJ1-2, with 9 bases that match TRBD1. The ends lost 4 bases at V and 3 bases at J; junction bases unmatched: 13. The germline CDR1 and CDR2 sequences are SGHTS and YDEGEE. The CDR3 covers 17 residues. CDR3 bases: TGTGCCAGCAGCCCGGGACAGGGTCTACGATCCCACTATGGCTACACCTTC. It codes for CASSPGQGLRSHYGYTF.

A few counts support this clone. V gene TRBV9 combines with J gene TRBJ2-1; 9 positions agree with TRBD2. With V trimmed by 4 bases and J by 5 bases, 10 bases remained unmatched. The CDR3 sequence is 16 residues long. CDR1 is SGDLS, CDR2 YYNGEE, per germline. The CDR3 DNA is TGTGCCAGCAGCTTCGCGACTAGCGGTCACCACAATGAGCAGTTCTTC. The encoded protein is CASSFATSGHHNEQFF.

The J gene is TRBJ2-7, the V gene TRBV27, with a tentative D call TRBD2 (6 bases). Germline V lookup: CDR1 MNHEY, CDR2 SMNVEV (reference sequence). This CDR3 is built from 15 residues. The V gene lost 5 bases and the J gene lost 5 bases, with 19 bases spanning the gap. DNA for the CDR3: TGTGCCAGCAGTCCGTTCGGGGGAAACGGCCACGAGCAGTACTTC. This translates into CASSPFGGNGHEQYF.

This chain uses TRBV7-2 with TRBJ1-2; D is ambiguous. Deletions cut 1 base from V and 2 bases from J, with 5 bases between. The CDR3 extends over 13 amino acids. The germline V gene encodes CDR1 SGHTA and CDR2 FQGNSA. The CDR3 region has the DNA TGTGCCAGCAGCTTAGGCAGAAACTATGGCTACACCTTC. As protein: CASSLGRNYGYTF.

The chain is built from TRBV2 and TRBJ1-5; D remains ambiguous. Trimming cost V 3 bases and J 2 bases, with 14 bases left between them. CDR3 length: 16 amino acids. Germline values: CDR1 SNHLY, CDR2 FYNNEI. The CDR3 region has the DNA TGTGCCAGCAGTGATTACGGGGTGTTGGGCAATCAGCCCCAGCATTTT. It yields the protein CASSDYGVLGNQPQHF.

The CDR3 is CASSIERGLYEQYV. The CDR3 DNA reads as TGTGCCAGCAGCATCGAGCGGGGACTCTACGAGCAGTACGTC. The V gene is TRBV11-2, the J gene TRBJ2-7; 7 nucleotides align to TRBD2. Germline CDR1 reads SGHAT; CDR2 reads FQNNGV. V was pared by 5 bases and J by 3 bases, with 7 bases of the junction left unmatched. This CDR3 has 14 residues.

This sequence joins TRBV6-5 and TRBJ1-5; 11 bases align to TRBD1. The CDR3 runs 15 residues. The germline V gene encodes CDR1 MNHEY and CDR2 SVGAGI. V shed 6 bases and J 7 bases; nucleotides not matched to a gene: 8. CDR3 amino acids: CASSPGQGARQPQHF. CDR3 DNA sequence: TGTGCCAGCAGCCCCGGACAGGGGGCTAGACAGCCCCAGCATTTT.

V and J are TRBV27 and TRBJ2-6; D is possibly TRBD2 (5 bases). This CDR3 comprises 18 residues. From germline, CDR1 is MNHEY and CDR2 SMNVEV (reference sequence). Trimming took off 5 bases at V and 1 base at J, with 18 bases between the two ends. In DNA form, the CDR3 reads TGTGCCAGCAGTAAATTCGGACTTGGGAATTCTGGGGCCAACGTCCTGACTTTC. This gives the protein CASSKFGLGNSGANVLTF.

This clone was found a few times. This sequence joins TRBV5-5 and TRBJ2-1, with D perhaps TRBD1 (6 bases). The V gene lost 7 bases and the J gene lost 5 bases, with 19 bases spanning the gap. Germline V gene data show CDR1 as SGHKS and CDR2 as YYEKEE (reference sequence). The length of the CDR3 is 15 residues. The CDR3 coding sequence is TGTGCCAGCTCGCCTGGCGCCTGGGGGCACAATGAGCAGTTCTTC. It is translated as CASSPGAWGHNEQFF.

The chain links TRBV12-3 or TRBV12-4 to TRBJ1-2, with TRBD1 as a possible D gene (6 bases). The length of the CDR3 is 11 residues. Trimming left V 3 bases short and J 7 bases short, with 6 bases between. CDR3 DNA: TGTGCCAGCAGTTTGGGGGCTGGCTACACCTTC. It yields the protein CASSLGAGYTF.

J is TRBJ2-3 and V is TRBV24-1, with 9 bases that match TRBD2. Trimming removed 3 bases from V and 1 base from J; junction bases left unmatched: 16. The length of the CDR3 is 20 residues. CDR1 is KGHDR and CDR2 is SFDVKD in the germline V gene. CDR3 sequence: CATSDPPLAGPDVGTDTQYF. The CDR3 DNA reads as TGTGCCACCAGTGATCCCCCGCTAGCGGGGCCCGATGTTGGCACAGATACGCAGTATTTT.

J is TRBJ1-6 and V is TRBV6-5; D gene uncertain. Trimming stripped 7 bases from V and 0 bases from J, with 10 bases between. This CDR3 is built from 15 residues. CDR1 is MNHEY and CDR2 is SVGAGI in the germline V gene. The CDR3 loop is CASKLGSSYNSPLHF. The CDR3, as DNA: TGTGCCAGCAAACTGGGGAGCTCCTATAATTCACCCCTCCACTTT.

The chain recombines TRBV3-1 (or the pseudogene TRBV3-2) with TRBJ2-3, with D unresolved. From germline, CDR1 is LGHDT and CDR2 YNNKEL (reference sequence). This CDR3 is built from 15 residues. With 0 bases removed from V and 0 bases from J, the gap between germline ends came to 7 bases. The CDR3 region has the DNA TGTGCCAGCAGCCAAGATCCTTCTAGCACAGATACGCAGTATTTT. Residues: CASSQDPSSTDTQYF.

The chain combines TRBV29-1 with TRBJ1-1, with a weak D call TRBD1 (5 bases). Trimming took off 5 bases at V and 1 base at J, with 17 bases between the two ends. The CDR3 consists of 15 residues. Germline loops: CDR1 SQVTM, CDR2 ANQGSEA. The CDR3 region is CSVKAAGGGNTEAFF. DNA of the CDR3: TGCAGCGTTAAGGCGGCGGGGGGAGGGAACACTGAAGCTTTCTTT. The full variable domain, its missing parts supplied by reference TRBV29-1 and TRBJ1-1, is SAVISQKPSRDICQRGTSLTIQCQVDSQVTMMFWYRQQPGQSLTLIATANQGSEATYESGFVIDKFPISRPNLTFSTLTVSNMSPEDSSIYLCSVKAAGGGNTEAFFGQGTRLTVV.

The genes are TRBV27 and TRBJ1-4, with D maybe TRBD1 (5 bases). The CDR3 has 16 residues. Between the trimmed V and J ends, which lost 5 bases and 8 bases, there was a span of 21 bases. Per the germline V gene, CDR1 is MNHEY and CDR2 is SMNVEV (reference sequence). CDR3 DNA: TGTGCCAGCAGTCCCCGAAGCGGGGCACGATTGGAAAAACTGTTTTTT. It is translated as CASSPRSGARLEKLFF.

The rearrangement joins TRBV7-8 to TRBJ1-6, with 8 bases aligning to TRBD1. Germline lookup yields CDR1 SGHVS and CDR2 FQNEAQ. The ends lost 1 base at V and 9 bases at J; junction bases unmatched: 5. The CDR3 spans 15 residues. CDR3: CASSLVGQGFSPLHF. Here the CDR3 DNA reads TGTGCCAGCAGCTTAGTTGGACAGGGATTTTCACCCCTCCACTTT.

This chain links TRBV6-6 with TRBJ1-6; TRBD1 matches at 7 bases. This CDR3 has 17 amino acids. Germline assignment: CDR1 MNHNY and CDR2 SVGAGI (reference sequence). With 5 bases clipped from V and 0 bases from J, the junction kept 7 bases outside the gene matches. In DNA form, the CDR3 reads TGTGCCAGCAGTCCCAGACAGGGCCTCTCCTATAATTCACCCCTCCACTTT. It encodes CASSPRQGLSYNSPLHF.

The rearrangement uses TRBV28 and TRBJ2-1; no definite D call. Germline-derived CDR1 and CDR2 are MDHEN and SYDVKM. The V gene lost 5 bases and the J gene lost 0 bases, with 8 bases spanning the gap. The CDR3 totals 14 residues. CDR3 protein: CASSSSSSYNEQFF. CDR3 DNA sequence: TGTGCCAGCAGTAGCTCTAGCTCCTACAATGAGCAGTTCTTC. The full variable domain, completed using reference TRBV28 and TRBJ2-1, is DVKVTQSSRYLVKRTGEKVFLECVQDMDHENMFWYRQDPGLGLRLIYFSYDVKMKEKGDIPEGYSVSREKKERFSLILESASTNQTSMYLCASSSSSSYNEQFFGPGTRLTVL.